The 27 T cell receptor beta chains below all came from one sample that was sequenced in a study of blood T cell repertoires in COVID-19. Produced via immunoSEQ multiplex PCR; TCRdb's table is partial and in-frame only. The sample carries over 200,000 clones, nearly 90% recorded once. Sequencing was performed on peripheral blood. All receptors come from a human donor in a cohort sampled during active COVID-19.

This sequence joins TRBV19 and TRBJ1-1; a weak D match, TRBD1 (6 bases). V was trimmed by 2 bases and J by 7 bases, leaving 11 bases between them. Germline CDR1 and CDR2: LNHDA and SQIVND (reference sequence). The CDR3 extends over 13 amino acids. The CDR3 loop is CASSIQGPGEAFF. CDR3 bases: TGTGCCAGTAGTATACAGGGGCCGGGTGAAGCTTTCTTT.

The chain has TRBV7-3 and TRBJ2-7; 7 nucleotides line up with TRBD2. Trimming removed 4 bases from V and 3 bases from J; junction bases left unmatched: 12. This CDR3 is 16 amino acids long. Per the germline V gene, CDR1 is SGHTA and CDR2 is FQGTGA. The CDR3 coding sequence is TGTGCCAGCAGCTACGTGGGGCGGGAGATGAACTACGAGCAGTACTTC. Its translation is CASSYVGREMNYEQYF.

The J gene is TRBJ1-6, the V gene TRBV3-1 (or the pseudogene TRBV3-2), with unresolved D. The V end was cut by 0 bases, the J end by 8 bases, with 5 bases between. Germline V gene lookup returns CDR1 LGHDT and CDR2 YNNKEL (reference sequence). This CDR3 is 13 amino acids long. Written as DNA, the CDR3 is TGTGCCAGCAGCCAAGACGGGGATTCACCCCTCCACTTT. Its protein product is CASSQDGDSPLHF.

This chain joins TRBV28 and TRBJ1-6; 9 nucleotides line up with TRBD1. CDR1 is MDHEN, CDR2 SYDVKM, per germline. V was clipped by 4 bases and J by 15 bases; unmatched bases: 10. The CDR3 runs 14 residues. The CDR3 DNA reads TGTGCCAGCAGTTGGGACAGGGAGACACTTAACCTCCACTTT. Its protein product is CASSWDRETLNLHF.

The chain combines TRBV7-2 with TRBJ1-6; no clear D gene. This CDR3 region has 15 residues. Germline V gives CDR1 SGHTA, CDR2 FQGNSA. Trimming shortened V by 0 bases and J by 9 bases, and 12 bases separated the two germline ends. The CDR3 reads CASSLASLGSSPLHF. The CDR3 bases are TGTGCCAGCAGCTTAGCGTCTTTGGGGAGTTCACCCCTCCACTTT.

The chain couples TRBV10-3 to TRBJ1-1; D unclear. Germline CDR1 ENHRY, CDR2 SYGVKD. The CDR3 sequence is 17 residues long. With 0 bases removed from V and 0 bases from J, the gap between germline ends came to 14 bases. In nucleotides, the CDR3 is TGTGCCATCAGTGAGTCGGGCAGTGCACCCATGAACACTGAAGCTTTCTTT. Translated: CAISESGSAPMNTEAFF.

This chain joins TRBV6-4 and TRBJ2-7; 8 nucleotides align to TRBD1. This CDR3 is 15 amino acids long. V lost 6 bases and J lost 3; bases outside the gene matches: 10. Germline loops: CDR1 MRHNA, CDR2 SNTAGT. CDR3 nucleotides: TGTGCCAGCAGGGGACCGGGACAGGATTTCTACGAGCAGTACTTC. This codes for CASRGPGQDFYEQYF.

The chain employs TRBV14 and TRBJ1-1, with a weak D call TRBD1 (6 bases). Trimming stripped 4 bases from V and 1 base from J, with 13 bases between. CDR1 and CDR2 from the germline V gene are SGHDN and FVKESK. The CDR3 totals 15 residues. As DNA, the CDR3 is TGTGCCAGCAGCCCTCTTGGACAGCCGAACACTGAAGCTTTCTTT. Translating gives CASSPLGQPNTEAFF.

The chain links TRBV2 to TRBJ1-5, with D maybe TRBD1 (6 bases). Germline-derived CDR1 and CDR2 are SNHLY and FYNNEI. V was trimmed by 1 base and J by 4 bases, leaving 14 bases between them. The CDR3 spans 16 residues. The CDR3 region has the DNA TGTGCCAGCAGTGAAGGGGTGGGGGGGCGAAATCAGCCCCAGCATTTT. This translates into CASSEGVGGRNQPQHF.

This clone was detected a few times. This chain uses TRBV15 with TRBJ2-7; 7 positions agree with TRBD1. The germline CDR1 and CDR2 sequences are LNHNV and YYDKDF (reference sequence). The CDR3 sequence is 12 residues long. V lost 4 bases to trimming and J lost 12 bases; unmatched junction nucleotides: 9. CDR3 in amino acids: CATSTWGQIPYF. In nucleotides, the CDR3 is TGTGCCACCAGCACCTGGGGACAGATACCGTACTTC.

This chain connects TRBV10-1 to TRBJ2-7; maybe TRBD1 (5 bases). Trimming removed 4 bases at V and 5 bases at J, with 15 bases between. CDR1 is WNHNN, CDR2 SYGVQD, per germline (reference sequence). The CDR3 totals 14 residues. CDR3 region: CASSGEQGGHEQYF. In nucleotides, the CDR3 is TGCGCCAGCAGTGGTGAGCAGGGCGGCCACGAGCAGTACTTC.

This clone has just one count. The V call is TRBV29-1, the J call TRBJ2-7, with D possibly being TRBD1 (5 bases). Trimming took off 7 bases at V and 5 bases at J, with 15 bases between the two ends. This CDR3 contains 12 residues. Germline V gene data show CDR1 as SQVTM and CDR2 as ANQGSEA. The CDR3 nucleotides are TGCAGCGCACTGGGGCAGGGTCACGAGCAGTACTTC. This codes for CSALGQGHEQYF.

This sequence joins TRBV6-6 and TRBJ2-2; 11 bases align to TRBD2. The CDR3 sequence is 15 residues long. Trimming removed 5 bases from V and 7 bases from J; junction bases left unmatched: 6. Per germline, CDR1 MNHNY and CDR2 SVGAGI (reference sequence). The CDR3 DNA sequence: TGTGCCAGCAGTGCGACTAGCGGGATTAGCGGGGAGCTGTTTTTT. This gives the protein CASSATSGISGELFF.

V gene TRBV25-1 combines with J gene TRBJ2-7; 9 bases are a match to TRBD1. The CDR3 covers 15 residues. With V trimmed by 5 bases and J by 2 bases, 7 bases remained unmatched. Per germline, CDR1 MGHDK and CDR2 SYGVNS. The CDR3 is CASSPGTGPTYEQYF. The DNA of the CDR3 is TGTGCCAGCAGTCCCGGGACAGGGCCCACCTACGAGCAGTACTTC.

This rearrangement joins TRBV6-5 to TRBJ2-7, with 12 bases identical to TRBD1. Germline CDR1 MNHEY, CDR2 SVGAGI. Germline trimming cut 6 bases from V and 6 bases from J; bases unmatched to any gene: 9. The CDR3 consists of 15 residues. The chain's CDR3 is CASRLRGTGGFEQYF. DNA for the CDR3: TGTGCCAGCAGACTCCGGGGGACAGGGGGCTTCGAGCAGTACTTC.

The gene calls are TRBV15 and TRBJ1-3; 8 positions agree with TRBD1. The CDR3 runs 17 residues. CDR1 and CDR2 (germline): LNHNV, YYDKDF (reference sequence). V lost 4 bases to trimming and J lost 0 bases; unmatched junction nucleotides: 8. In nucleotides, the CDR3 is TGTGCCACCAGCACCTTCAGGACAGGGAGCTCTGGAAACACCATATATTTT. Translation gives CATSTFRTGSSGNTIYF.

The chain employs TRBV5-8 and TRBJ2-3, with no clear D. Trimming pared 3 bases from V and 1 base from J, leaving 6 bases between. Germline CDR1 is SGHTS and CDR2 is YDEGEE. CDR3 length: 13 residues. For the CDR3, the DNA is TGTGCCAGCAGCTACCGGGGCACAGATACGCAGTATTTT. Its translation is CASSYRGTDTQYF. Variable domain in full (rest from reference TRBV5-8 and TRBJ2-3): EAGVTQSPTHLIKTRGQQATLRCSPISGHTSVYWYQQALGLGLQFLLWYDEGEERNRGNFPPRFSGRQFPNYSSELNVNALELEDSALYLCASSYRGTDTQYFGPGTRLTVL.

V is TRBV11-2 and J is TRBJ2-7, with D uncertain. CDR3 length: 14 amino acids. Germline V CDR1 and CDR2: SGHAT, FQNNGV. Trimming took off 5 bases at V and 2 bases at J, with 13 bases between the two ends. The CDR3 DNA sequence: TGTGCCAGCAGCCCACCCGCGTCGACCTACGAGCAGTACTTC. Protein: CASSPPASTYEQYF.

The CDR3 loop reads CASSLTSGQGSTEAFF. The CDR3 nucleotides read TGTGCCAGCAGCTTAACCTCGGGACAGGGAAGCACTGAAGCTTTCTTT. The chain has TRBV11-2 and TRBJ1-1, with 9 bases fitting TRBD1. Germline loops: CDR1 SGHAT, CDR2 FQNNGV. The CDR3 runs to 16 residues. The V gene end was trimmed by 2 bases and the J gene end by 4 bases; junction bases not matched to a gene: 8.

The genes are TRBV5-4 and TRBJ2-1; 10 bases fit TRBD1. Germline values: CDR1 SGHNT, CDR2 YYREEE (reference sequence). The V segment lost 3 bases and the J segment 7 bases; nucleotides outside the gene matches: 7. The CDR3 is 15 amino acids. The CDR3: CASSSLDRGKNEQFF. CDR3 DNA sequence: TGTGCCAGCAGCTCCTTGGACAGGGGGAAAAATGAGCAGTTCTTC.

V and J are TRBV6-4 and TRBJ1-2, with D possibly matching TRBD1 (6 bases). The CDR3 totals 13 residues. Per the germline V gene, CDR1 is MRHNA and CDR2 is SNTAGT. V shed 5 bases and J shed 3 bases, with 10 bases lying between them. The CDR3 loop is CASSPDRDYGYTF. In DNA, the CDR3 is TGTGCCAGCAGTCCGGACAGAGACTATGGCTACACCTTC.

The chain carries TRBV28 and TRBJ1-1, with 8 bases fitting TRBD1. The V and J ends lost 3 bases and 2 bases, in that order; junction bases with no gene match: 11. Germline CDR1 MDHEN, CDR2 SYDVKM. This CDR3 contains 17 residues. The CDR3 spells CASSLINVGQGNTEAFF. The CDR3 DNA reads as TGTGCCAGCAGTTTGATAAACGTCGGACAGGGAAACACTGAAGCTTTCTTT. Full variable domain (outside the CDR3, taken from reference TRBV28 and TRBJ1-1): DVKVTQSSRYLVKRTGEKVFLECVQDMDHENMFWYRQDPGLGLRLIYFSYDVKMKEKGDIPEGYSVSREKKERFSLILESASTNQTSMYLCASSLINVGQGNTEAFFGQGTRLTVV.

The chain couples TRBV19 to TRBJ2-7; TRBD2 agrees at 12 bases. This CDR3 region has 15 residues. The germline V gene encodes CDR1 LNHDA and CDR2 SQIVND (reference sequence). V was clipped by 9 bases and J by 0 bases; unmatched bases: 6. The CDR3: CARWTSGKDSYEQYF. CDR3 nucleotide sequence: TGTGCCAGGTGGACTAGCGGGAAAGACTCCTACGAGCAGTACTTC.

The chain recombines TRBV5-1 with TRBJ2-2; 10 nucleotides line up with TRBD2. This CDR3 contains 19 residues. The germline CDR1 and CDR2 sequences are SGHRS and YFSETQ. Trimming at V came to 0 bases and at J to 7 bases, leaving 15 bases not matched to a gene. The DNA for the CDR3 is TGCGCCAGCAGCTTGGCCTCTAGCGGGGGACCAACGAGGGTCGGGGAGCTGTTTTTT. Its protein is CASSLASSGGPTRVGELFF.

This chain links TRBV30 with TRBJ1-6, with D perhaps TRBD1 (6 bases). This CDR3 spans 13 amino acids. In germline, CDR1 is GTSNPN, CDR2 SVGIG (reference sequence). V lost 7 bases, J lost 5 bases, and 12 bases lay in between. In DNA form, the CDR3 reads TGTGCCTACGGGACACGTAATAATTCACCCCTCCACTTT. It yields the protein CAYGTRNNSPLHF.

CDR3 region: CATSRDPGNTEAFF. The CDR3 DNA reads as TGTGCCACCAGCAGAGATCCGGGGAACACTGAAGCTTTCTTT. The chain links TRBV15 to TRBJ1-1; D uncertain. CDR1 is LNHNV and CDR2 is YYDKDF in the germline V gene (reference sequence). The CDR3 extends over 14 amino acids. The V end was cut by 0 bases, the J end by 1 base, with 6 bases between. The entire variable domain, with the rest obtained from reference TRBV15 and TRBJ1-1, is as follows: DAMVIQNPRYQVTQFGKPVTLSCSQTLNHNVMYWYQQKSSQAPKLLFHYYDKDFNNEADTPDNFQSRRPNTSFCFLDIRSPGLGDTAMYLCATSRDPGNTEAFFGQGTRLTVV.

This clone was seen only a few times. The gene calls are TRBV7-2 and TRBJ1-1; 9 bases are shared with TRBD1. The length of the CDR3 is 15 residues. The germline gives CDR1 SGHTA, CDR2 FQGNSA. With V trimmed by 5 bases and J by 2 bases, 6 bases remained unmatched. CDR3 nucleotides: TGTGCCAGCAGCCCATTACAGGGGGCTAACACTGAAGCTTTCTTT. This encodes CASSPLQGANTEAFF.